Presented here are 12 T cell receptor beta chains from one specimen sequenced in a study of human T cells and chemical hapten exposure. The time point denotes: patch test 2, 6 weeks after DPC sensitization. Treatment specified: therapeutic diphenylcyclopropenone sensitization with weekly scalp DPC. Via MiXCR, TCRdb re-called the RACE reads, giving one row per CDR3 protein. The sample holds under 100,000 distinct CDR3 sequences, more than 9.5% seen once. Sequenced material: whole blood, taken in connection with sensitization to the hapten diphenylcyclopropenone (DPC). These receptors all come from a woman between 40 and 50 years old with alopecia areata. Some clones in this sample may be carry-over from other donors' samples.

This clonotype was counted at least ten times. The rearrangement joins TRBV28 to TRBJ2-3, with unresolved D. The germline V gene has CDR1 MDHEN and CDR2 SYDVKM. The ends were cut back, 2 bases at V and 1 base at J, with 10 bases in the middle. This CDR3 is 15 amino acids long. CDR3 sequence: CASSLQVSGTDTQYF. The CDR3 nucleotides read TGTGCCAGCAGTTTACAAGTGAGTGGCACAGATACGCAGTATTTT.

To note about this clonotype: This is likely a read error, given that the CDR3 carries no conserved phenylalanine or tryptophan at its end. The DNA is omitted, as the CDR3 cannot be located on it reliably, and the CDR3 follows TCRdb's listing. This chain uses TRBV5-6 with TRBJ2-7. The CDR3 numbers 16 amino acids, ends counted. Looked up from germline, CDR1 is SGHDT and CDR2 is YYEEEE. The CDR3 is CASSFSTGMKPWGMHS.

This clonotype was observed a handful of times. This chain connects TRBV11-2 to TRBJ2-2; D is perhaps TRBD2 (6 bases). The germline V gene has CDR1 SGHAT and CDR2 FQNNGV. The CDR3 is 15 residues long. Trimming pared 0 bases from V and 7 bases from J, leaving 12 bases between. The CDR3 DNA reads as TGTGCCAGCAGCTTAGATGGGGGGAATGGCGGGGAGCTGTTTTTT. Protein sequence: CASSLDGGNGGELFF.

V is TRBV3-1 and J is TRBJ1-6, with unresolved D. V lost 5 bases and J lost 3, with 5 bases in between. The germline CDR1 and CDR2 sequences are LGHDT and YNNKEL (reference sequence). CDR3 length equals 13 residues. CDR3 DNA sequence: TGTGCCAGCAGCGGGAACTATAATTCACCCCTCCACTTT. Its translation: CASSGNYNSPLHF.

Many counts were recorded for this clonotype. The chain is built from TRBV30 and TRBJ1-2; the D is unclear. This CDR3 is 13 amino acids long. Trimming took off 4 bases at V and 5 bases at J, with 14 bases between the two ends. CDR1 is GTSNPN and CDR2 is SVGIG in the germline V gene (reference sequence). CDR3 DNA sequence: TGTGCCTGGACAATAGTTCCCTCTTATGGCTACACCTTC. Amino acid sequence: CAWTIVPSYGYTF.

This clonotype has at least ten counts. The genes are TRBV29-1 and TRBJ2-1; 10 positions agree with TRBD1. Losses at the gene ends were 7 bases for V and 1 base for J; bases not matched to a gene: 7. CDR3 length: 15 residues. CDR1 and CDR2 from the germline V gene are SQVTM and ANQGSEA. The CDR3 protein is CSGRDRGFSYNEQFF. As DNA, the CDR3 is TGCAGCGGCCGGGACAGGGGTTTTTCCTACAATGAGCAGTTCTTC.

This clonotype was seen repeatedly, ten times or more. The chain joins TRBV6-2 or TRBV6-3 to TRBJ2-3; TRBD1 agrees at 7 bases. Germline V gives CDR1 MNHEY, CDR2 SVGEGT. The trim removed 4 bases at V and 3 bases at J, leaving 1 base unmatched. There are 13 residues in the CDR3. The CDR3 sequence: CASSLQGTDTQYF. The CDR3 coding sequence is TGTGCCAGCAGTTTACAGGGGACAGATACGCAGTATTTT.

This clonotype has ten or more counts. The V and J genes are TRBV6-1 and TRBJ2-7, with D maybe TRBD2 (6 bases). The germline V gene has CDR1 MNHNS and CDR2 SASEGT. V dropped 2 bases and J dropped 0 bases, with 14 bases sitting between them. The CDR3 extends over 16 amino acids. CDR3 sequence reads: CASSESATRSSYEQYF. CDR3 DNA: TGTGCCAGCAGTGAAAGTGCGACTAGGAGCTCCTACGAGCAGTACTTC.

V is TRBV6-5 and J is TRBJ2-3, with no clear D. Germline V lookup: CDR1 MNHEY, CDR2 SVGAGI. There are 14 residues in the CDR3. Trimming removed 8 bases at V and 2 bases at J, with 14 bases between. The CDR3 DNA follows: TGTGCCAGCCGCCTGGGCAGGTCCACAGATACGCAGTATTTT. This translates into CASRLGRSTDTQYF.

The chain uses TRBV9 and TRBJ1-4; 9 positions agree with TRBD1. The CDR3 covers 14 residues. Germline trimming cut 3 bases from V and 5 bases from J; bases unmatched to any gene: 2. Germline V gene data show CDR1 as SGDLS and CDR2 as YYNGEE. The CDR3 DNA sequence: TGTGCCAGCAGCGCCGGGACAGGGAATGAAAAACTGTTTTTT. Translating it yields CASSAGTGNEKLFF.

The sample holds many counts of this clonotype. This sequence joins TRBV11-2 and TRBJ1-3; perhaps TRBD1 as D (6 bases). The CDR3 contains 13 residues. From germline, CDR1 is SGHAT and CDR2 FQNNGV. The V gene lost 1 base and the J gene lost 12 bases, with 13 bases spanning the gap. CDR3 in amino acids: CASSLGQGSGIYF. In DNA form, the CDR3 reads TGTGCCAGCAGCTTAGGGCAGGGGTCTGGCATATATTTT.

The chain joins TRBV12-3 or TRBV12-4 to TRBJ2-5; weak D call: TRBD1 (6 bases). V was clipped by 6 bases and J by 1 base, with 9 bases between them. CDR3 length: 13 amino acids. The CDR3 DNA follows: TGTGCCAGCAGACCGGACAGCCAAGAGACCCAGTACTTC. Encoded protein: CASRPDSQETQYF.